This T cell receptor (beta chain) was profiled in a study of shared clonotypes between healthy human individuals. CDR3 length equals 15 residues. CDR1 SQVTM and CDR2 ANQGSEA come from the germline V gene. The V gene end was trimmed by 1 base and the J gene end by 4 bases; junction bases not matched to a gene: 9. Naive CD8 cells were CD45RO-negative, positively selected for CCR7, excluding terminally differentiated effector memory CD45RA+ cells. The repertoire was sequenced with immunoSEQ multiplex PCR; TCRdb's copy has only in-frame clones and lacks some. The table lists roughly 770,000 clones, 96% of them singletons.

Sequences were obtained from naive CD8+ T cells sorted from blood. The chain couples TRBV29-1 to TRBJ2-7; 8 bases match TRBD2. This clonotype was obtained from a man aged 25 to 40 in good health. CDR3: CSVEAPPGGEYEQYF. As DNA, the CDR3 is TGCAGCGTTGAAGCTCCGCCGGGAGGGGAGTACGAGCAGTACTTC.